The TCR beta chain under discussion was sequenced for a study of OX40 agonist ivuxolimab in advanced cancers. Study context: In this cohort, patients received ivuxolimab, an agonistic anti-OX40 (CD134) antibody. Melanoma, hepatocellular carcinoma, head and neck or renal cell cancer occurred in dose-escalation patients.

Study conclusions and caveats: Doses of 0.1 to 3.0 mg/kg were accompanied by clonal expansion of CD4+ and CD8+ blood T cells by week 6. Expanded clones tended on average to be more numerous among CD8+ T cells than CD4+.

Germline V gene data show CDR1 as SGHRS and CDR2 as YFSETQ. CDR3 length equals 14 residues. Unmatched junction bases numbered 0, after V lost 4 bases and J lost 1 base. Data came from immunoSEQ multiplex PCR; TCRdb stores just in-frame clones and leaves some out. The sample carries some 84,000 clones, 75% to 90% recorded once. This clone was observed once. Its cognate antigen is unknown. The sample consisted of CD4+ or CD8+ T cells sorted from blood, taken in a trial of the OX40 agonist ivuxolimab. The chain recombines TRBV5-1 with TRBJ2-7; 12 positions match TRBD2. This clonotype was obtained from an adult with an advanced solid tumor such as melanoma, head and neck, liver or kidney cancer. The CDR3 protein is CASSTSGGSYEQYF. The CDR3 DNA sequence: TGCGCCAGCAGCACTAGCGGGGGGTCCTACGAGCAGTACTTC. Together with reference TRBV5-1 and TRBJ2-7, the CDR3 gives the full variable domain: KAGVTQTPRYLIKTRGQQVTLSCSPISGHRSVSWYQQTPGQGLQFLFEYFSETQRNKGNFPGRFSGRQFSNSRSEMNVSTLELGDSALYLCASSTSGGSYEQYFGPGTRLTVT.